The 10 T cell receptor beta chains listed next were all sequenced from one sample in a study of cytomegalovirus exposure and HLA in healthy donors. Both 60 Vbeta primers and 13 Jbeta primers went into the PCR. Data came from immunoSEQ multiplex PCR; TCRdb stores just in-frame clones and leaves some out. The profile shows approximately 97,000 clones, 63% of them singletons. The sample was PBMCs. These receptors all stem from a human donor in good health.

The CDR3 sequence is CASSLEPGYTEAFF. The CDR3 DNA sequence: TGTGCCAGCAGCTTGGAACCCGGGTACACTGAAGCTTTCTTT. The chain recombines TRBV11-2 with TRBJ1-1; D gene unclear. CDR1 is SGHAT, CDR2 FQNNGV, per germline. The CDR3 spans 14 residues. V lost 3 bases to trimming and J lost 3 bases, with 11 bases between them.

CDR3 in DNA: TGTGCCAGCAGCTTCGCGACTAGCGGAGGGGGAAATACGCAGTATTTT. Protein: CASSFATSGGGNTQYF. V and J are TRBV5-6 and TRBJ2-3; 9 positions agree with TRBD2. This CDR3 spans 16 amino acids. CDR1 is SGHDT and CDR2 is YYEEEE in the germline V gene. The V gene end was trimmed by 2 bases and the J gene end by 7 bases; junction bases not matched to a gene: 11.

This clone appeared a single time. In DNA, the CDR3 is TGTGCCTGGAGTGTAGTCAGGGGATTGGAGTTTTCACCCCTCCACTTT. It is translated as CAWSVVRGLEFSPLHF. The gene calls are TRBV30 and TRBJ1-6; D is possibly TRBD1 (6 bases). Per germline, CDR1 GTSNPN and CDR2 SVGIG (reference sequence). The CDR3 covers 16 residues. Trimming took off 0 bases at V and 9 bases at J, with 18 bases between the two ends.

The table lists this clone with a few counts. The chain couples TRBV7-8 to TRBJ2-3; D ambiguous. The V end was cut by 3 bases, the J end by 0 bases, with 7 bases between. This CDR3 contains 14 residues. The germline gives CDR1 SGHVS, CDR2 FQNEAQ. The CDR3 nucleotides are TGTGCCAGCAGCTTGTTGACTAGCACAGATACGCAGTATTTT. It yields the protein CASSLLTSTDTQYF. Using reference TRBV7-8 and TRBJ2-3 for the parts outside the CDR3, the full variable domain is GAGVSQSPRYKVAKRGQDVALRCDPISGHVSLFWYQQALGQGPEFLTYFQNEAQLDKSGLPSDRFFAERPEGSVSTLKIQRTQQEDSAVYLCASSLLTSTDTQYFGPGTRLTVL.

This clone has more than one count but fewer than ten. The chain's CDR3 is CASITGPQGAQYF. The CDR3 DNA reads as TGTGCCAGCATAACAGGGCCCCAAGGGGCCCAGTACTTC. The rearrangement joins TRBV6-1 to TRBJ2-5; D is perhaps TRBD1 (6 bases). Germline V gene lookup returns CDR1 MNHNS and CDR2 SASEGT. V gave up 7 bases and J gave up 9 bases, with 18 bases separating them. The CDR3 loop spans 13 amino acids.

The J gene is TRBJ2-1, the V gene TRBV6-4; D perhaps matches TRBD2 (7 bases). The CDR3 has 17 residues. Germline CDR1 is MRHNA and CDR2 is SNTAGT. The V end lost 0 bases, the J end lost 0 bases, and 12 bases lay between the germline ends. CDR3 sequence reads: CASSDSGGGSSYNEQFF. The CDR3 DNA reads TGTGCCAGCAGTGACTCGGGGGGCGGGAGCTCCTACAATGAGCAGTTCTTC.

This clone has just a few counts. V usage is TRBV14 and J usage is TRBJ2-7, with a tentative D call TRBD2 (6 bases). V was clipped by 4 bases and J by 4 bases, with 20 bases between them. Germline assignment: CDR1 SGHDN and CDR2 FVKESK. This CDR3 spans 16 amino acids. The CDR3, as DNA: TGTGCCAGCAGCCCGTTAAGTGCGGGATTACTTTACGAGCAGTACTTC. Amino acid sequence: CASSPLSAGLLYEQYF. Full variable domain (outside the CDR3, taken from reference TRBV14 and TRBJ2-7): EAGVTQFPSHSVIEKGQTVTLRCDPISGHDNLYWYRRVMGKEIKFLLHFVKESKQDESGMPNNRFLAERTGGTYSTLKVQPAELEDSGVYFCASSPLSAGLLYEQYFGPGTRLTVT.

The chain uses TRBV2 and TRBJ2-3; D unresolved. The germline CDR1 and CDR2 sequences are SNHLY and FYNNEI. The CDR3 consists of 16 residues. V lost 2 bases, J lost 3 bases, and 15 bases lay in between. The CDR3 region is CASSEYRPQATDTQYF. The CDR3 DNA reads TGTGCCAGCAGTGAATATAGGCCCCAGGCGACAGATACGCAGTATTTT.

The V gene is TRBV19, the J gene TRBJ2-2, with 7 nucleotides matching TRBD1. The CDR3 covers 18 residues. The germline CDR1 and CDR2 sequences are LNHDA and SQIVND (reference sequence). The J segment lost 6 bases and the V segment lost 4 bases, leaving 17 bases of the junction unmatched. This CDR3 reads CASSTKNGQAQFSGELFF. For the CDR3, the DNA is TGTGCCAGTAGTACAAAAAACGGACAGGCCCAGTTCTCCGGGGAGCTGTTTTTT.

This chain links TRBV9 with TRBJ2-1; 12 bases align to TRBD2. The CDR3 consists of 17 residues. The germline CDR1 and CDR2 sequences are SGDLS and YYNGEE. Trimming cost V 0 bases and J 3 bases; bases outside gene matches: 4. The CDR3: CASSVAPTSGSYNEQFF. The CDR3 DNA reads as TGTGCCAGCAGCGTAGCCCCGACTAGCGGGAGCTACAATGAGCAGTTCTTC.